This T cell receptor beta chain appears in the sequencing data of a study of blood T cell repertoires in COVID-19 (dated by TCRdb to about 2020). General notes on the study: Samples covering the acute and convalescent phases of COVID-19 were provided by collaborators in the United States, Italy and Spain. The prospective study material was composed of cDNA or gDNA derived from T cells, B-cell-depleted T cells, or PBMCs. Subjects who had been exposed to COVID-19, were actively infected with it, or had recovered from it provided the deeply sampled blood TCRbeta repertoires that made up the dataset. The repertoires were released in a freely available public database meant as a resource for research on the immune response to SARS-CoV-2. Samples were obtained from the ongoing ImmuneRACE study (first 160 participants) and from over 1,000 subjects provided by 6 global collaborators. Nearly every sample came with metadata listing a de-identified subject ID, COVID-19 status, age in years and sex. Where HLA class I and class II types were available, the types were taken from metadata supplied by the sample provider, not from assay-based typing.

Reading from cysteine to phenylalanine, the CDR3 counts 18 amino acids. CDR3 DNA only is kept here, 54 bases in frame from base 1. TCRbeta CDR3 regions were amplified from genomic DNA using the immunoSEQ Assay, a bias-controlled multiplex PCR. The paper's data handling went like this. The number of nucleated cells in each sample was estimated by amplification of reference gene primers within the assay. To quantify the absolute abundance of each unique TCRbeta CDR3 rearrangement, sequence reads were collapsed and filtered. For each sample, productive Simpson clonality was calculated by taking the square root of Simpson's diversity index across productive rearrangements. TCRdb re-hosts the immuneACCESS table, in-frame sequences only. Its copies lack some clones; in the studies checked, an unresolved V gene accounts for under half of them, and the cause for the rest is not known. The V and J calls and clone size were taken over from that table, and D and trimming were inferred from the DNA. The sample table shows some 300,000 clones, and approximately 90% are seen once. The ten largest clones capture over 6% of the sample.

Samples from volunteer blood donors who had recovered from COVID-19 were contributed by a second Seattle source. Each collaborating institution followed its own protocols to collect whole blood in K2EDTA tubes. Collaborator samples were shipped for TCRbeta analysis as frozen whole blood, isolated PBMCs, or DNA extracted from either sample type. Overall study outcomes, separate from this receptor: The amount of clinical and demographic metadata varied by source and participant and was provided uncurated.

Comments on this clone: Its specific antigen is unknown. No per-base quality is available; no much larger clone lies one base away.

Sequencing was performed on peripheral blood. This clonotype was sampled from a woman in her twenties or thirties who had recovered from COVID-19. The chain links TRBV21-1 with TRBJ1-5; no check of the table's D call, TRBD1, against the DNA was made. TRBV21-1 is labeled a pseudogene. The CDR3 corresponds to CARERGGQGGNSNQPQHF. The nucleotide sequence reads as follows: TGTGCCAGAGAACGAGGGGGCCAAGGAGGAAATAGCAATCAGCCCCAGCATTTT.